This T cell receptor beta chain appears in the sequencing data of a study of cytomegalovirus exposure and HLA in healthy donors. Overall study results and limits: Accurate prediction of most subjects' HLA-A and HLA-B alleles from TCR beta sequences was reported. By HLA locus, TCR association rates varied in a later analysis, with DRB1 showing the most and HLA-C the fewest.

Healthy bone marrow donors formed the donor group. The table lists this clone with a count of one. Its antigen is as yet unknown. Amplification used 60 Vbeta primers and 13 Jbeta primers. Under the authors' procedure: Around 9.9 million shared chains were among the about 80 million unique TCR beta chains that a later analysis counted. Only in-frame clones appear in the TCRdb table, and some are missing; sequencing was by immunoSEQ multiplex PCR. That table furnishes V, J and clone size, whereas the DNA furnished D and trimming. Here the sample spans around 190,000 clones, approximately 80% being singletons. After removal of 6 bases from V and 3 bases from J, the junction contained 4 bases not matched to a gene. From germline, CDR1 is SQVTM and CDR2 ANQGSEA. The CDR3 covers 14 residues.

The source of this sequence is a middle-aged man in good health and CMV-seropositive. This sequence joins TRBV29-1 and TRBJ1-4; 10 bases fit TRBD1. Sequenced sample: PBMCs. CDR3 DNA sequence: TGCAGCGTCGCTGGGACAGGGGCTAATGAAAAACTGTTTTTT. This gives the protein CSVAGTGANEKLFF. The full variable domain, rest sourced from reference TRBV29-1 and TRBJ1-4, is SAVISQKPSRDICQRGTSLTIQCQVDSQVTMMFWYRQQPGQSLTLIATANQGSEATYESGFVIDKFPISRPNLTFSTLTVSNMSPEDSSIYLCSVAGTGANEKLFFGSGTQLSVL.